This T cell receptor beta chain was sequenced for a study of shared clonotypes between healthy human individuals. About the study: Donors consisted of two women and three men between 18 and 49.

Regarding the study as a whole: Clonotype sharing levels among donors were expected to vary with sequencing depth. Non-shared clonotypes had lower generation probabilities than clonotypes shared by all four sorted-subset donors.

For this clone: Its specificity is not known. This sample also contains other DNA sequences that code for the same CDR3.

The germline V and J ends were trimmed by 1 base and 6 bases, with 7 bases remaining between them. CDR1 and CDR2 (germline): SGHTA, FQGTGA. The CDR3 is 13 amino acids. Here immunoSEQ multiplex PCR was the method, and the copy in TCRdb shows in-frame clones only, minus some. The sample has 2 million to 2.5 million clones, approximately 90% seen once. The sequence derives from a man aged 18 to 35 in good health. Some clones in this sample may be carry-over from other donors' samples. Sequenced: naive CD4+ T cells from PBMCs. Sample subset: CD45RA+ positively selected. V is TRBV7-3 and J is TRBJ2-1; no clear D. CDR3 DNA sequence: TGTGCCAGCAGCTTAAATCCCCGCAATGAGCAGTTCTTC. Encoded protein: CASSLNPRNEQFF.